This paragraph covers one T cell receptor (beta chain) sequence. Newly diagnosed hyperthyroidism patients aged 18 to 65 years had disease lasting under 2 months. Patients with uncontrolled infections, other autoimmune diseases, pregnancy or lactation were excluded. The germline gives CDR1 SGHTS, CDR2 YDEGEE. The CDR3 contains 15 residues. Deletions cut 0 bases from V and 7 bases from J, with 16 bases between. This record belongs to a study of T cells in Graves' hyperthyroidism and ophthalmopathy. In the study overall: At the time of initial diagnosis and before any treatment, peripheral blood was collected.

The source material, RNA transcripts, was used to amplify TCR beta CDR3 regions. The TCR CDR3 was amplified in a first-round RT-PCR using the HTBI primer set. TCRdb reprocessed the multiplex PCR reads with MiXCR, giving one entry per CDR3 protein. The table lists 540,000 or so distinct CDR3 sequences, about a sixth of them singletons, with around 7.8% in the top ten. This rearrangement joins TRBV5-8 to TRBJ1-1; D gene unclear. Sequenced sample: blood. This sequence originates from a woman aged 25 to 45 with Graves' hyperthyroidism. The CDR3 nucleotides are TGTGCCAGCAGCTTGGCCGGAAGGGATCATAGTGAAGCTTTCTTT. It is translated as CASSLAGRDHSEAFF.